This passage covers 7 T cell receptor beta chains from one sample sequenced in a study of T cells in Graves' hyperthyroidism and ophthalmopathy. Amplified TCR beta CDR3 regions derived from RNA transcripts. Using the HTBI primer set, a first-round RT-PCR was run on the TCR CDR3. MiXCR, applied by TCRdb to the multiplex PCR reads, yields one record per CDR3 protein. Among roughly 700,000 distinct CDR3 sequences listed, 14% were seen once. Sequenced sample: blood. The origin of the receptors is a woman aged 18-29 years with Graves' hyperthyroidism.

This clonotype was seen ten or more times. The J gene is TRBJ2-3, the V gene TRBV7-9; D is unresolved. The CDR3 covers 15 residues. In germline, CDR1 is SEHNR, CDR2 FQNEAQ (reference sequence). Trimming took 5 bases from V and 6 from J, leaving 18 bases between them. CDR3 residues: CASSVTKGYDDTQYF. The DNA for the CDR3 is TGTGCCAGCAGCGTAACGAAAGGTTATGACGATACGCAGTATTTT.

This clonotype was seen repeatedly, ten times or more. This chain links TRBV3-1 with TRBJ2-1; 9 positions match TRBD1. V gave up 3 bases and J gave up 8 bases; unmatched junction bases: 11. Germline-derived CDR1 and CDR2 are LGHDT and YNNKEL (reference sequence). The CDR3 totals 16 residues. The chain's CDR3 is CASSHLQGAGSDEQFF. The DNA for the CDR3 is TGTGCCAGCAGCCACCTACAGGGGGCCGGGAGCGATGAGCAGTTCTTC.

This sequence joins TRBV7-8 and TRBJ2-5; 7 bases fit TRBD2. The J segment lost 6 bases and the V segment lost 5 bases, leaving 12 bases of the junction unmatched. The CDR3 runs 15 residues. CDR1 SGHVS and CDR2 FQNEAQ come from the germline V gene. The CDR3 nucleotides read TGTGCCAGCAGCACCCGTGGCGGGAGAACACAGACCCAGTACTTC. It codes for CASSTRGGRTQTQYF.

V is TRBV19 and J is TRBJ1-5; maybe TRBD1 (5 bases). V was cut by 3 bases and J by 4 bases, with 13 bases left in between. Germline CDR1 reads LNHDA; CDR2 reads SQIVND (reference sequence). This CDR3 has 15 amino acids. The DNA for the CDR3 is TGTGCCAGTAGTATCAGGGTTGATCGTAATCAGCCCCAGCATTTT. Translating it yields CASSIRVDRNQPQHF. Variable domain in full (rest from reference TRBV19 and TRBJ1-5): DGGITQSPKYLFRKEGQNVTLSCEQNLNHDAMYWYRQDPGQGLRLIYYSQIVNDFQKGDIAEGYSVSREKKESFPLTVTSAQKNPTAFYLCASSIRVDRNQPQHFGDGTRLSIL.

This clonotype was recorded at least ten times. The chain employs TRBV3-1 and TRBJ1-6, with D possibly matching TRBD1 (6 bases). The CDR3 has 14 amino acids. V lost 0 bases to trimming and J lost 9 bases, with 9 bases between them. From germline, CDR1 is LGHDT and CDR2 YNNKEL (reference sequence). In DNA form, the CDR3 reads TGTGCCAGCAGCCAAGAGAGGGGGGCTTCACCCCTCCACTTT. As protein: CASSQERGASPLHF.

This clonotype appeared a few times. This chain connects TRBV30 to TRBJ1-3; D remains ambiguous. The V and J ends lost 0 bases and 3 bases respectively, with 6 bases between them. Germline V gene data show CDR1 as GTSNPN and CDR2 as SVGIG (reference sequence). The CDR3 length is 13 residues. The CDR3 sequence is CAWSVAFGNTIYF. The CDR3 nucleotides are TGTGCCTGGAGTGTAGCTTTTGGAAACACCATATATTTT.

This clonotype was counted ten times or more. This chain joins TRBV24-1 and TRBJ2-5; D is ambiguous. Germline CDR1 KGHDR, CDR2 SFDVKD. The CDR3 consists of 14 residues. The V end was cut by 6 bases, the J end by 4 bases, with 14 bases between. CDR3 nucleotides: TGTGCCACCAGTAGTCCAGGAGTCTCAGAGACCCAGTACTTC. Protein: CATSSPGVSETQYF.